The clone carrying this T cell receptor (beta chain) has only a few counts. This sample is part of a study of PD-1 blockade in mismatch repair-deficient tumors. Per the germline V gene, CDR1 is SNHLY and CDR2 is FYNNEI. The CDR3 spans 13 residues. The V and J ends lost 3 bases and 6 bases, in that order; junction bases with no gene match: 5. Data came from immunoSEQ multiplex PCR; TCRdb stores just in-frame clones and leaves some out. The data contain tens of thousands of clones, more than 65% of them singletons. The receptor's source is an adult with mismatch repair-deficient cancer. The chain combines TRBV2 with TRBJ2-7; 7 bases line up with TRBD2. The specimen comprised peripheral blood, sampled 12 weeks after starting pembrolizumab. The CDR3 reads CASSEGPGGEQYF. In DNA form, the CDR3 reads TGTGCCAGCAGTGAGGGCCCGGGGGGCGAGCAGTACTTC.